The following is a T cell receptor beta chain sequence with its context. The data originate from a study of blood T cell repertoires in COVID-19. Study as a whole: The origin of the acute and convalescent COVID-19 samples was the United States, Italy and Spain.

The repertoire was sequenced with immunoSEQ multiplex PCR; TCRdb's copy has only in-frame clones and lacks some. This sample carries around 700,000 clones, more than 80% of them seen once, and the ten largest clones take roughly 0.26%. Per the germline V gene, CDR1 is SGDLS and CDR2 is YYNGEE. The germline V and J ends were trimmed by 0 bases and 6 bases, with 14 bases remaining between them. The CDR3 has 15 amino acids. This clonotype was sampled from a woman under 30 with acute or convalescent COVID-19. Sequencing was done on a sample of peripheral blood. The chain combines TRBV9 with TRBJ2-3; D may be TRBD2 (6 bases). CDR3 loop: CASSVAEGRSDTQYF. CDR3 coding DNA: TGTGCCAGCAGCGTAGCGGAGGGGCGGTCGGATACGCAGTATTTT.